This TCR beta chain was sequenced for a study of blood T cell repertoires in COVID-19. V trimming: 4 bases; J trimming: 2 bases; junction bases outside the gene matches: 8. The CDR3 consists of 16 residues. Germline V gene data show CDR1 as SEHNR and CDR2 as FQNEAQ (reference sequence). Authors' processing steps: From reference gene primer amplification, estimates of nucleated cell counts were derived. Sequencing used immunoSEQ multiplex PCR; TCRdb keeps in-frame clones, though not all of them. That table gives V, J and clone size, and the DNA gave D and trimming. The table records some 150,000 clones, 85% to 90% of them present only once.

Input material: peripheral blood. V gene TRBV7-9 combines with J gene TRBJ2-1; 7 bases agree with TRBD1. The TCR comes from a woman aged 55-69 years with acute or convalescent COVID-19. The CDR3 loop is CASSSTDRDPYNEQFF. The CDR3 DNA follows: TGTGCCAGCAGCTCAACAGACAGGGACCCCTACAATGAGCAGTTCTTC.